This is a list of T cell receptor beta chains from one sample in a study of T cell changes during pregnancy in multiple sclerosis. TCRdb's copy holds only in-frame clones and misses some; the assay was immunoSEQ multiplex PCR. Among fewer than 70,000 clones listed, roughly 90% were seen once. The sequencing used peripheral blood, collected in the third trimester of pregnancy. The receptors originated from a female donor with multiple sclerosis, enrolled in a pregnancy study. The CDR3 runs from the conserved cysteine through the conserved F or W. The order of the fields is V gene, clone size, D gene, J gene, CDR3 protein, CDR3 DNA. D genes are given only for firm matches. Rows give clone size only sometimes, using once, few, many, or a class for an expanded clone.

v_gene: TRBV18
abundance: -
d_gene: -
j_gene: TRBJ2-7
CDR3aa: CASSPNSRGYEQYF
CDR3nt: TGTGCCAGCTCACCTAACAGTAGGGGATACGAGCAGTACTTC

v_gene: TRBV10-1
abundance: once
d_gene: -
j_gene: TRBJ2-1
CDR3aa: CASSESGAPYNEQFF
CDR3nt: TGCGCCAGCAGTGAGTCGGGGGCTCCCTACAATGAGCAGTTCTTC

v_gene: TRBV7-8
abundance: once
d_gene: TRBD2
j_gene: TRBJ2-3
CDR3aa: CASSLDPGGIFHTQYF
CDR3nt: TGTGCCAGCAGCTTAGATCCGGGGGGGATTTTTCATACGCAGTATTTT

v_gene: TRBV6-1
abundance: -
d_gene: -
j_gene: TRBJ2-7
CDR3aa: CASTRGRGSYEQYF
CDR3nt: TGTGCCAGCACACGGGGCAGGGGATCCTACGAGCAGTACTTC

v_gene: TRBV14
abundance: -
d_gene: -
j_gene: TRBJ2-3
CDR3aa: CASSRKQGLPSTSTDTQYF
CDR3nt: TGTGCCAGCAGCCGAAAACAAGGGCTTCCTAGCACTAGCACAGATACGCAGTATTTT

v_gene: TRBV28
abundance: -
d_gene: -
j_gene: TRBJ2-7
CDR3aa: CASSLDRRNEYF
CDR3nt: TGTGCCAGCAGCCTCGACAGGAGGAACGAGTACTTC

v_gene: TRBV6-1
abundance: -
d_gene: -
j_gene: TRBJ2-7
CDR3aa: CASSGGQLGYEQYF
CDR3nt: TGTGCCAGCAGTGGAGGGCAGCTGGGCTACGAGCAGTACTTC

v_gene: TRBV21-1
abundance: once
d_gene: -
j_gene: TRBJ2-7
CDR3aa: CASSKGRVGRDYEQYF
CDR3nt: TGTGCCAGCAGCAAAGGGCGTGTAGGGAGGGACTACGAGCAGTACTTC

v_gene: TRBV11-3
abundance: -
d_gene: TRBD1
j_gene: TRBJ2-3
CDR3aa: CASSVGQGADTQYF
CDR3nt: TGTGCCAGCAGCGTAGGACAGGGGGCGGATACGCAGTATTTT

v_gene: TRBV7-2
abundance: -
d_gene: TRBD2
j_gene: TRBJ2-1
CDR3aa: CASSERGGYNEQFF
CDR3nt: TGTGCCAGCAGCGAGCGGGGGGGCTACAATGAGCAGTTCTTC

v_gene: TRBV18
abundance: -
d_gene: -
j_gene: TRBJ2-7
CDR3aa: CASSPGATTYEQYF
CDR3nt: TGTGCCAGCTCACCGGGGGCCACAACCTACGAGCAGTACTTC

v_gene: TRBV29-1
abundance: -
d_gene: -
j_gene: TRBJ2-3
CDR3aa: CSVEGGRGTDTQYF
CDR3nt: TGCAGCGTTGAAGGGGGGCGCGGCACAGATACGCAGTATTTT

v_gene: TRBV30
abundance: -
d_gene: TRBD1
j_gene: TRBJ1-3
CDR3aa: CAWWTGGFSGNTIYF
CDR3nt: TGTGCCTGGTGGACAGGGGGCTTCTCTGGAAACACCATATATTTT

v_gene: TRBV19
abundance: -
d_gene: -
j_gene: TRBJ1-5
CDR3aa: CASSLYRDNQPQHF
CDR3nt: TGTGCCAGTAGTCTCTACAGGGACAATCAGCCCCAGCATTTT

v_gene: TRBV2
abundance: -
d_gene: TRBD1
j_gene: TRBJ1-1
CDR3aa: CASSGQANTEAFF
CDR3nt: TGTGCCTCATCGGGACAGGCGAACACTGAAGCTTTCTTT

v_gene: TRBV9
abundance: -
d_gene: -
j_gene: TRBJ2-2
CDR3aa: CASTQSGRSGELFF
CDR3nt: TGTGCCAGCACCCAATCGGGCCGCTCCGGGGAGTTGTTTTTT

v_gene: TRBV5-6
abundance: -
d_gene: TRBD1
j_gene: TRBJ1-2
CDR3aa: CASSLGTGGVNYGYTF
CDR3nt: TGTGCCAGCAGCTTGGGTACAGGGGGAGTCAACTATGGCTACACCTTC

v_gene: TRBV4-2
abundance: -
d_gene: -
j_gene: TRBJ2-1
CDR3aa: CASSQGDSSYNEQFF
CDR3nt: TGTGCCAGCAGCCAGGGCGATAGCTCCTACAATGAGCAGTTCTTC

v_gene: TRBV27
abundance: -
d_gene: -
j_gene: TRBJ1-1
CDR3aa: CASSLEGPNTEAFF
CDR3nt: TGTGCCAGCAGTTTGGAGGGGCCGAACACTGAAGCTTTCTTT

v_gene: TRBV9
abundance: -
d_gene: TRBD2
j_gene: TRBJ2-5
CDR3aa: CASSEGTSGGRGETQYF
CDR3nt: TGTGCCAGCAGCGAGGGGACTAGCGGGGGCCGCGGAGAGACCCAGTACTTC

v_gene: TRBV5-1
abundance: -
d_gene: TRBD2
j_gene: TRBJ2-5
CDR3aa: CASSFDPPGLRAETQYF
CDR3nt: TGCGCCAGCAGCTTCGACCCCCCGGGACTACGAGCAGAGACCCAGTACTTC

v_gene: TRBV5-1
abundance: -
d_gene: TRBD1
j_gene: TRBJ1-2
CDR3aa: CASSPGQGVTSVYGYTF
CDR3nt: TGCGCCAGCAGCCCGGGACAGGGTGTAACTAGTGTCTATGGCTACACCTTC

v_gene: TRBV7-8
abundance: -
d_gene: TRBD2
j_gene: TRBJ2-2
CDR3aa: CASSFGGVTGELFF
CDR3nt: TGTGCCAGCAGCTTCGGGGGGGTTACCGGGGAGCTGTTTTTT

v_gene: TRBV19
abundance: -
d_gene: -
j_gene: TRBJ1-4
CDR3aa: CASDGSGEKLFF
CDR3nt: TGTGCCAGCGACGGGTCGGGAGAAAAACTGTTTTTT

v_gene: TRBV7-2
abundance: -
d_gene: -
j_gene: TRBJ1-2
CDR3aa: CASSSTGFYGYTF
CDR3nt: TGTGCCAGCAGCTCTACAGGGTTTTATGGCTACACCTTC

v_gene: TRBV2
abundance: -
d_gene: TRBD1
j_gene: TRBJ1-2
CDR3aa: CASSDPGQAKGYTF
CDR3nt: TGTGCCAGCAGTGATCCCGGACAGGCCAAGGGCTACACCTTC

v_gene: TRBV28
abundance: -
d_gene: -
j_gene: TRBJ2-5
CDR3aa: CASSLEDSQETQYF
CDR3nt: TGTGCCAGCAGTTTAGAGGACAGCCAAGAGACCCAGTACTTC

v_gene: TRBV7-6
abundance: -
d_gene: TRBD2
j_gene: TRBJ2-1
CDR3aa: CASSLESSASGGDEQFF
CDR3nt: TGTGCCAGCAGCTTAGAAAGTTCGGCTAGCGGGGGCGATGAGCAGTTCTTC